This T cell receptor beta chain was obtained from a study of T-cell memory formation after mild COVID-19. The wider study: TCR clustering was largely donor specific. Study-level findings and limits: Contracting clones localized mainly to CM and EM when CD4+ and mainly to EMRA when CD8+. From day 15 to 85, contracting clones were balanced between CD4 and CD8, whereas later expanders leaned toward CD4+.

This clonotype was observed a few times. The antigen is unknown. One entry per CDR3 protein, called by TCRdb with MiXCR from the 5' RACE reads. The sample includes 450,000 or so distinct CDR3 sequences, around 20% seen only once; the top ten take 7.5% to 10%. The CDR3 contains 15 residues. CDR1 is SGHRS, CDR2 YFSETQ, per germline. Unmatched junction bases numbered 12, after V lost 4 bases and J lost 9 bases. The V and J genes are TRBV5-1 and TRBJ2-1, with TRBD2 identical over 8 bases. The clonotype originates from an adult woman who had mild COVID-19 (a few samples of this study predate the infection). Cell type and time point are not known. The sequenced material came from PBMCs or a T cell subset sorted from them (not recorded which). CDR3 residues: CASSVGGAEVGEQFF. CDR3 bases: TGCGCCAGCAGCGTCGGGGGGGCCGAGGTCGGTGAGCAGTTCTTC. Together with reference TRBV5-1 and TRBJ2-1, the CDR3 gives the full variable domain: KAGVTQTPRYLIKTRGQQVTLSCSPISGHRSVSWYQQTPGQGLQFLFEYFSETQRNKGNFPGRFSGRQFSNSRSEMNVSTLELGDSALYLCASSVGGAEVGEQFFGPGTRLTVL.